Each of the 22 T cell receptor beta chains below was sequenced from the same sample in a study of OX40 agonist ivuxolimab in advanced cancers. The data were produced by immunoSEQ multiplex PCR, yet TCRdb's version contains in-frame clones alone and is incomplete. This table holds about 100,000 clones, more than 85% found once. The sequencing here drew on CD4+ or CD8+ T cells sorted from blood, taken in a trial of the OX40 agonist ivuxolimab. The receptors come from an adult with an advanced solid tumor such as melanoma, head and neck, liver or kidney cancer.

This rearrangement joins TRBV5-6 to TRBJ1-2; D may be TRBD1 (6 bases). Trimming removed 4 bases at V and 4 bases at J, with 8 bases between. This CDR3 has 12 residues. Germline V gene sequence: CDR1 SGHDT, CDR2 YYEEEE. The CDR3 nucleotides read TGTGCCAGCAGCACAGGGCCCTATGGCTACACCTTC. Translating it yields CASSTGPYGYTF.

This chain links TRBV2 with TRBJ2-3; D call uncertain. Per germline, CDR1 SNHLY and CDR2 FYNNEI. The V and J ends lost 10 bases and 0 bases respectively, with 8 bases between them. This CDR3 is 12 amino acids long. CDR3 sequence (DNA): TGTGCCAACCGGTTTAGCACAGATACGCAGTATTTT. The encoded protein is CANRFSTDTQYF.

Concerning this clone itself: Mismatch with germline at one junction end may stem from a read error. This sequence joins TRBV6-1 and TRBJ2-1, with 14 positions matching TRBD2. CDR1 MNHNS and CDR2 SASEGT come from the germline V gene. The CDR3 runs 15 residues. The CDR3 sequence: CASSEETSGRDEQFF. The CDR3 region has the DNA TGTGCCAGCAGCGAAGAGACTAGCGGGAGGGATGAGCAGTTCTTC.

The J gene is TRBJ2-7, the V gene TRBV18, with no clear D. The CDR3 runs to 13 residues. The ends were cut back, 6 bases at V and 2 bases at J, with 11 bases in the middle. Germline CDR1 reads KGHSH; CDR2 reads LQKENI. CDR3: CASSIGSTYEQYF. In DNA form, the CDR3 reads TGTGCCAGCTCCATAGGGTCTACCTACGAGCAGTACTTC.

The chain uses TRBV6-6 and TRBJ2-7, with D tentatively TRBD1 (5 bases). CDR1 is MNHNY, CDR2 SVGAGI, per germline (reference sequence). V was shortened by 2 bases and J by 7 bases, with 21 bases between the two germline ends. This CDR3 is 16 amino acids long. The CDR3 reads CASSYAIGAPLEEQYF. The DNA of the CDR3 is TGTGCCAGCAGTTACGCCATAGGGGCACCGTTGGAGGAGCAGTACTTC.

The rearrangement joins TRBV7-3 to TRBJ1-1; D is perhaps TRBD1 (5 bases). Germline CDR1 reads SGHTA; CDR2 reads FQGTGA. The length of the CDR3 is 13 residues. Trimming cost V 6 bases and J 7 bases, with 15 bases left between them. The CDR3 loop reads CASRPTPQGEAFF. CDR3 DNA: TGTGCCAGCAGGCCCACACCTCAGGGTGAAGCTTTCTTT.

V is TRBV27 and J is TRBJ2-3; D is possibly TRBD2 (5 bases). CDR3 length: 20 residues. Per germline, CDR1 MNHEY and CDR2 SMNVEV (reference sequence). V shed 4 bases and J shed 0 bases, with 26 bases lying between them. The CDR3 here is CASSSIMKSGPYPSTDTQYF. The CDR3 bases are TGTGCCAGCAGTTCGATTATGAAGAGCGGACCCTACCCTAGCACAGATACGCAGTATTTT.

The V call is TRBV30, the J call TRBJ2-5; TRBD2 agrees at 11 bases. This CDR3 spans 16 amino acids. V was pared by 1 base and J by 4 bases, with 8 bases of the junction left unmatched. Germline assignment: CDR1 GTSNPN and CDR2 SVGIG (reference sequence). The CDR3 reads CAWSAVAGGLRETQYF. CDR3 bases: TGTGCCTGGAGTGCGGTAGCGGGAGGGTTAAGAGAGACCCAGTACTTC.

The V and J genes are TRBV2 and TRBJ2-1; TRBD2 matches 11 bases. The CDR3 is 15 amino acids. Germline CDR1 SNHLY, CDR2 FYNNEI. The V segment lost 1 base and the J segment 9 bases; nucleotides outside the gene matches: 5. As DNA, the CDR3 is TGTGCCAGCAGTGAAGGTAGCGGGAGGGCTGGTGAGCAGTTCTTC. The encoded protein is CASSEGSGRAGEQFF.

The CDR3 bases are TGTGCCAGCAGCCTACTTGCGCACAATCAGCCCCAGCATTTT. Translating gives CASSLLAHNQPQHF. The chain uses TRBV7-2 and TRBJ1-5; D unresolved. Germline-derived CDR1 and CDR2 are SGHTA and FQGNSA. This CDR3 is built from 14 residues. V shed 5 bases and J shed 3 bases, with 11 bases lying between them.

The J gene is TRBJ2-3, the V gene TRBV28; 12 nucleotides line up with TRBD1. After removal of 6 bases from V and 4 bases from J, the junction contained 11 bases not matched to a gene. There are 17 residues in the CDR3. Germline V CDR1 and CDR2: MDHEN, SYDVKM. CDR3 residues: CASSTLQGQGAPDTQYF. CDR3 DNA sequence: TGTGCCAGCAGCACTCTTCAGGGACAGGGGGCCCCAGATACGCAGTATTTT.

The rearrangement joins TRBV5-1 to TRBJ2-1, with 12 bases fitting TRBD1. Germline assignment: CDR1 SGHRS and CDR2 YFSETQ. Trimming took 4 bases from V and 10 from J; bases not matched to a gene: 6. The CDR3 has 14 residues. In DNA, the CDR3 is TGCGCCAGCAGCGCCGGGACAGGGGGCCGGGAGCAGTTCTTC. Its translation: CASSAGTGGREQFF.

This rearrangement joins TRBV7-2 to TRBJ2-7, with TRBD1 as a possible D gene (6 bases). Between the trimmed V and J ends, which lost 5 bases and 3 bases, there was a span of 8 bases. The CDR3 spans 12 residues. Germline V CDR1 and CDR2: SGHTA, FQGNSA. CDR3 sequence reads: CASSVRGYEQYF. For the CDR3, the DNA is TGTGCCAGCAGCGTCAGGGGCTACGAGCAGTACTTC.

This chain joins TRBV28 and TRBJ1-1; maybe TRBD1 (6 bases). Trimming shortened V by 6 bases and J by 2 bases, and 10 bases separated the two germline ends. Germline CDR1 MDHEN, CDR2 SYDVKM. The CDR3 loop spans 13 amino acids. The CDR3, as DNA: TGTGCCAGCAGGGACAGACTTAACACTGAAGCTTTCTTT. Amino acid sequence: CASRDRLNTEAFF. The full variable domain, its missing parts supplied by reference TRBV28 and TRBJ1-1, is DVKVTQSSRYLVKRTGEKVFLECVQDMDHENMFWYRQDPGLGLRLIYFSYDVKMKEKGDIPEGYSVSREKKERFSLILESASTNQTSMYLCASRDRLNTEAFFGQGTRLTVV.

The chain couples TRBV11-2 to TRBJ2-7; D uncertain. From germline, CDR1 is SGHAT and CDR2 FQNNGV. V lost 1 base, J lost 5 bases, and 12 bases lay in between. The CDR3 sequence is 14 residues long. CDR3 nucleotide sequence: TGTGCCAGCAGCTTAGGTCCCCAGGCGGACGAGCAGTACTTC. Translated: CASSLGPQADEQYF. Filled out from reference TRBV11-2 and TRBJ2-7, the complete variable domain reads EAGVAQSPRYKIIEKRQSVAFWCNPISGHATLYWYQQILGQGPKLLIQFQNNGVVDDSQLPKDRFSAERLKGVDSTLKIQPAKLEDSAVYLCASSLGPQADEQYFGPGTRLTVT.

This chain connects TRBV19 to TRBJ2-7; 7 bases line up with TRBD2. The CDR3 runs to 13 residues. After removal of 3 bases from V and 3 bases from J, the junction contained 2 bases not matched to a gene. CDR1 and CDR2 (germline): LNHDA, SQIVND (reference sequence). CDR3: CASSIREGYEQYF. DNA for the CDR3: TGTGCCAGTAGTATTAGGGAGGGCTACGAGCAGTACTTC.

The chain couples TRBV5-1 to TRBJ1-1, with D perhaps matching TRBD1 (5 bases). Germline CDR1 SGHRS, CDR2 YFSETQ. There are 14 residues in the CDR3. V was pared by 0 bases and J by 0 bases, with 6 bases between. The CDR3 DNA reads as TGCGCCAGCAGCTTGGGGGGCTTGAACACTGAAGCTTTCTTT. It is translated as CASSLGGLNTEAFF. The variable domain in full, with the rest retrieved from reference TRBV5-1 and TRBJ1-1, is KAGVTQTPRYLIKTRGQQVTLSCSPISGHRSVSWYQQTPGQGLQFLFEYFSETQRNKGNFPGRFSGRQFSNSRSEMNVSTLELGDSALYLCASSLGGLNTEAFFGQGTRLTVV.

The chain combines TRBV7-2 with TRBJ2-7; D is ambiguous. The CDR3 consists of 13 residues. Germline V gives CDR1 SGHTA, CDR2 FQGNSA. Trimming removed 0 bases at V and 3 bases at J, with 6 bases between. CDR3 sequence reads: CASSLAHDYEQYF. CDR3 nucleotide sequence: TGTGCCAGCAGCTTAGCTCACGACTACGAGCAGTACTTC.

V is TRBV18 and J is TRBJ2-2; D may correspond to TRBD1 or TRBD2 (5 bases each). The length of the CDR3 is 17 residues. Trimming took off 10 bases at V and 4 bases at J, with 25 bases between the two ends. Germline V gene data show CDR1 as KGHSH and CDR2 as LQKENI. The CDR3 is CANNRGDSRVPTGELFF. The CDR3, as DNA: TGTGCCAACAACCGAGGGGATAGCCGGGTTCCCACCGGGGAGCTGTTTTTT.

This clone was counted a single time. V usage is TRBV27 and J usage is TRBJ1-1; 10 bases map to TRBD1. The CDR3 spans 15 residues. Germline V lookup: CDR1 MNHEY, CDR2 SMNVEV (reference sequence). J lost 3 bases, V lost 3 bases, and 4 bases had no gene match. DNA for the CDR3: TGTGCCAGCAGTTTTGGGGACAGGGGATACACTGAAGCTTTCTTT. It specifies CASSFGDRGYTEAFF.

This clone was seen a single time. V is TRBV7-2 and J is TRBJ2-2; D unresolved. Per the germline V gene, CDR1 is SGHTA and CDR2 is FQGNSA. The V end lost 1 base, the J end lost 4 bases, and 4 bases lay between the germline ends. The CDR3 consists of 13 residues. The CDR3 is CASSLVLTGELFF. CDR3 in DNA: TGTGCCAGCAGCTTAGTCCTCACCGGGGAGCTGTTTTTT.

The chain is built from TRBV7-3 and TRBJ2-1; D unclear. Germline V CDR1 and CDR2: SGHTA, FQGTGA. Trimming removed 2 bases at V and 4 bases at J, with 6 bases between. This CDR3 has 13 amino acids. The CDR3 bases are TGTGCCAGCAGCTTAGTGCGGTACAATGAGCAGTTCTTC. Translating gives CASSLVRYNEQFF.